This passage covers 14 T cell receptor beta chains from one sample sequenced in a study of T cell changes during pregnancy in multiple sclerosis. Clones were sequenced by immunoSEQ multiplex PCR, and TCRdb holds only the in-frame ones, with some missing. The data show approximately 90,000 clones, roughly 93% seen once. Sequenced material: peripheral blood, taken in the third trimester of pregnancy. The source is a female donor with multiple sclerosis, enrolled in a pregnancy study.

The V call is TRBV9, the J call TRBJ2-1; no clear D gene. The germline V gene has CDR1 SGDLS and CDR2 YYNGEE. This CDR3 has 14 amino acids. Deletions cut 0 bases from V and 9 bases from J, with 13 bases between. The CDR3 region has the DNA TGTGCCAGCAGCGTAGCACGGGTTAATGGTGAGCAGTTCTTC. It translates to CASSVARVNGEQFF.

The chain couples TRBV15 to TRBJ2-3; tentatively, D is TRBD1 (6 bases). V lost 1 base to trimming and J lost 2 bases, with 7 bases between them. The germline V gene has CDR1 LNHNV and CDR2 YYDKDF (reference sequence). The CDR3 is made up of 14 amino acids. The CDR3 sequence: CATSRGDTTDTQYF. The CDR3 DNA is TGTGCCACCAGCAGAGGGGACACCACAGATACGCAGTATTTT.

The J gene is TRBJ2-5, the V gene TRBV7-7; 13 bases align to TRBD2. The ends lost 5 bases at V and 2 bases at J; junction bases unmatched: 2. The CDR3 runs 15 residues. Germline CDR1 reads SSHAT; CDR2 reads FNYEAQ (reference sequence). The CDR3, as DNA: TGTGCCAGCAGCCGGGGACTAGCGGGACAAGAGACCCAGTACTTC. Translated: CASSRGLAGQETQYF.

The chain has TRBV28 and TRBJ1-4; 8 bases are a match to TRBD1. The CDR3 covers 15 residues. Germline V gene lookup returns CDR1 MDHEN and CDR2 SYDVKM. Trimming removed 5 bases from V and 4 bases from J; junction bases left unmatched: 6. This chain's CDR3 is CASSLLDRDNEKLFF. The CDR3 coding sequence is TGTGCCAGCAGTCTACTGGACAGGGATAATGAAAAACTGTTTTTT.

J is TRBJ1-3 and V is TRBV19, with TRBD1 matching over 8 bases. V lost 5 bases, J lost 5 bases, and 8 bases stayed unmatched. Germline V gene sequence: CDR1 LNHDA, CDR2 SQIVND (reference sequence). The CDR3 runs 15 residues. CDR3 DNA: TGTGCCAGTAGTGCCACAGGGGACAGGAGAAACACCATATATTTT. This translates into CASSATGDRRNTIYF. Full variable domain (remainder filled in from reference TRBV19 and TRBJ1-3): DGGITQSPKYLFRKEGQNVTLSCEQNLNHDAMYWYRQDPGQGLRLIYYSQIVNDFQKGDIAEGYSVSREKKESFPLTVTSAQKNPTAFYLCASSATGDRRNTIYFGEGSWLTVV.

The genes are TRBV7-8 and TRBJ2-2; maybe TRBD2 (6 bases). Trimming shortened V by 7 bases and J by 1 base, and 19 bases separated the two germline ends. The CDR3 is made up of 17 amino acids. Germline V gene lookup returns CDR1 SGHVS and CDR2 FQNEAQ. CDR3 residues: CASNPSPGLLNTGELFF. The CDR3 nucleotides read TGTGCCAGCAACCCCTCCCCGGGACTGTTGAACACCGGGGAGCTGTTTTTT.

The chain carries TRBV28 and TRBJ1-1, with unresolved D. CDR3 length equals 16 residues. Trimming shortened V by 5 bases and J by 4 bases, and 20 bases separated the two germline ends. The germline CDR1 and CDR2 sequences are MDHEN and SYDVKM. The CDR3 bases are TGTGCCAGCAGTACGACAATTTCAGGTTATACCACTGAAGCTTTCTTT. Translation: CASSTTISGYTTEAFF.

The V call is TRBV6-1, the J call TRBJ1-5; no clear D. V was clipped by 6 bases and J by 5 bases, with 11 bases between them. This CDR3 has 13 amino acids. In germline, CDR1 is MNHNS, CDR2 SASEGT. CDR3 region: CASSPSEYQPQHF. CDR3 bases: TGTGCCAGCAGCCCCAGCGAGTATCAGCCCCAGCATTTT.

DNA for the CDR3: TGCGCCAGCAGCTTTTCCATCGGACAGGGGGCGCGGTCCTACAATGAGCAGTTCTTC. Its protein product is CASSFSIGQGARSYNEQFF. The J gene is TRBJ2-1, the V gene TRBV5-1, with 11 bases that match TRBD1. The J segment lost 1 base and the V segment lost 2 bases, leaving 11 bases of the junction unmatched. The CDR3 loop spans 19 amino acids. Germline V gene sequence: CDR1 SGHRS, CDR2 YFSETQ. The whole variable domain, remainder taken from reference TRBV5-1 and TRBJ2-1, is KAGVTQTPRYLIKTRGQQVTLSCSPISGHRSVSWYQQTPGQGLQFLFEYFSETQRNKGNFPGRFSGRQFSNSRSEMNVSTLELGDSALYLCASSFSIGQGARSYNEQFFGPGTRLTVL.

Written as DNA, the CDR3 is TGTGCCAGCAGCTTAGGGGACAGGAGTGCCTACGAGCAGTACTTC. Translated: CASSLGDRSAYEQYF. The gene calls are TRBV7-8 and TRBJ2-7, with 8 bases aligning to TRBD1. The CDR3 sequence is 15 residues long. The V gene's germline CDR1 is SGHVS and CDR2 FQNEAQ. V shed 1 base and J 2 bases; nucleotides not matched to a gene: 4.

This chain connects TRBV7-8 to TRBJ2-7; 12 bases agree with TRBD2. The germline CDR1 and CDR2 sequences are SGHVS and FQNEAQ. Trimming at V came to 1 base and at J to 6 bases, leaving 16 bases not matched to a gene. This CDR3 is 19 amino acids long. Here the CDR3 DNA reads TGTGCCAGCAGCTTAGTAGGGGCTAGCGGGAGGGCCTATGGTTGCGAGCAGTACTTC. Translating gives CASSLVGASGRAYGCEQYF.

The CDR3 bases are TGTGCCAGTAGGGACAGGGAGAACTATGGCTACACCTTC. Protein product: CASRDRENYGYTF. This chain connects TRBV9 to TRBJ1-2; 9 nucleotides match TRBD1. The V segment lost 8 bases and the J segment 2 bases; nucleotides outside the gene matches: 4. CDR3 length: 13 amino acids. The germline V gene encodes CDR1 SGDLS and CDR2 YYNGEE.

The J gene is TRBJ1-5, the V gene TRBV7-9; the match to TRBD1 covers 10 bases. The length of the CDR3 is 17 residues. Germline CDR1 reads SEHNR; CDR2 reads FQNEAQ (reference sequence). J gave up 6 bases and V 5 bases, and 13 bases lay outside the gene matches. In DNA, the CDR3 is TGTGCCAGCAGCGCCGGGACAGGGGAACGGGGCGGTCAGCCCCAGCATTTT. It yields the protein CASSAGTGERGGQPQHF.

The sample holds one count of this clone. The V and J genes are TRBV7-2 and TRBJ2-1; 9 nucleotides match TRBD1. Germline V gives CDR1 SGHTA, CDR2 FQGNSA. The CDR3 loop spans 15 amino acids. V trimming: 5 bases; J trimming: 6 bases; junction bases outside the gene matches: 8. The CDR3 DNA reads as TGTGCCAGCAGCATTCCGGGACAGGGTAGCAATGAGCAGTTCTTC. This gives the protein CASSIPGQGSNEQFF.